These T cell receptor beta chains were read from a single sample in a study of post-analysis software for immune sequencing data. Using its own MiXCR run on the PCR reads, TCRdb lists one record per CDR3 protein. The table includes more than 450,000 distinct CDR3 sequences, roughly 45% detected once. Sequenced material: blood. Source of these receptors: a girl aged 10 to 17 with multiple sclerosis. Each CDR3 is given with its conserved first and last residue. The D gene is left open where the match is weak. A row's size may be missing; if present it is once, few, many or a size class.

TRBJ2-7,-,TRBV6-5,-,15,CASSYSLEAPYEQYF,TGTGCCAGCAGTTACAGTCTCGAGGCCCCCTACGAGCAGTACTTC
TRBJ2-7,-,TRBV30,-,15,CAWSLNYGTGYEQYF,TGTGCCTGGAGTTTAAACTACGGTACGGGTTACGAGCAGTACTTC
TRBJ2-1,-,TRBV9,TRBD2,15,CASSVGLAAYNEQFF,TGTGCCAGCAGCGTGGGACTAGCGGCCTACAATGAGCAGTTCTTC
TRBJ2-7,-,TRBV7-2,TRBD1,15,CASSQNRGPSYKQYF,TGTGCCAGCAGCCAGAACAGGGGGCCCTCCTACAAGCAGTACTTC
TRBJ2-5,-,TRBV12-3/TRBV12-4,TRBD2,19,CASSFYGLAGGTLQETQYF,TGCGCCAGCAGTTTTTATGGACTAGCGGGAGGCACTCTCCAAGAGACCCAGTACTTC
TRBJ2-1,-,TRBV4-1,TRBD1,16,CASSQVSLTGVNEQFF,TGCGCCAGCAGCCAAGTCTCGTTAACAGGGGTGAATGAGCAGTTCTTC
TRBJ2-7,-,TRBV5-1,-,12,CASSSTRDEQYF,TGCGCCAGCAGCTCTACTAGGGACGAGCAGTACTTC
TRBJ1-5,-,TRBV12-3/TRBV12-4,TRBD1,14,CASSRQGRNQPQHF,TGTGCCAGCAGTCGACAGGGCCGTAATCAGCCCCAGCATTTT
TRBJ2-5,-,TRBV4-1,-,15,CASSQGPGTFETQYF,TGCGCCAGCAGCCAAGGCCCCGGGACTTTTGAGACCCAGTACTTC
TRBJ2-1,-,TRBV9,TRBD2,15,CASSGRLAGHNEQFF,TGTGCCAGCAGCGGCCGACTAGCGGGCCACAATGAGCAGTTCTTC
TRBJ1-2,few,TRBV2,-,15,CASSDPRGANYGHTF,TGTGCCAGCAGTGACCCCAGGGGAGCTAACTATGGCCACACCTTC
TRBJ2-1,-,TRBV2,-,13,CASSRFWNNEQFF,TGTGCCAGCAGCCGATTTTGGAACAATGAGCAGTTCTTC
TRBJ2-1,-,TRBV20-1,TRBD1,11,CSATTGLEQFF,TGCAGTGCCACGACAGGGCTTGAGCAGTTCTTC
TRBJ2-1,few,TRBV5-1,TRBD2,15,CASSLEGLAGSEQFF,TGCGCCAGCAGCTTGGAGGGACTAGCCGGGAGTGAGCAGTTCTTC
TRBJ2-3,few,TRBV12-3/TRBV12-4,TRBD2,15,CASRSTSGRTDTQYF,TGTGCCAGCAGGAGCACTAGCGGGAGGACCGATACGCAGTATTTT
TRBJ1-1,few,TRBV6-5,TRBD1,15,CASRQTGGTLREAFF,TGTGCCAGCAGGCAGACAGGGGGCACACTACGGGAAGCTTTCTTT
TRBJ1-2,-,TRBV18,-,14,CASSPPVPGYGYTF,TGTGCCAGCTCACCACCGGTTCCAGGGTACGGCTACACCTTC
TRBJ1-5,-,TRBV6-5,TRBD1,16,CASSYAGGDGNQPQHF,TGTGCCAGCAGTTACGCAGGGGGCGATGGCAATCAGCCCCAGCATTTT
TRBJ2-7,-,TRBV6-1,-,13,CASSTEYSYEQYF,TGTGCCAGCAGTACGGAATACTCCTACGAGCAGTACTTC
TRBJ2-2,few,TRBV20-1,TRBD2,14,CSARASGGTGELFF,TGCAGTGCTAGAGCTAGCGGGGGGACCGGGGAGCTGTTTTTT
TRBJ2-3,-,TRBV2,-,12,CASRENTDTQYF,TGTGCCAGCAGGGAGAATACAGATACGCAGTATTTT
TRBJ1-6,-,TRBV5-5,-,14,CASSSRGADSPLHF,TGTGCCAGCAGCTCTCGAGGGGCGGATTCACCCCTCCACTTT
TRBJ2-6,-,TRBV7-3,-,15,CASSSRRAGANVLTF,TGTGCCAGCAGCTCACGCAGGGCTGGGGCCAACGTCCTGACTTTC
TRBJ2-7,few,TRBV11-2,-,14,CASSVGSVSYEQYF,TGTGCCAGCAGCGTCGGGTCAGTCTCTTACGAGCAGTACTTC
TRBJ2-7,-,TRBV7-2,TRBD2,16,CASSILAGSFSYEQYF,TGTGCCAGCAGCATACTAGCGGGGTCTTTCTCCTACGAGCAGTACTTC
TRBJ1-4,few,TRBV9,-,14,CASSAGQPNEKLFF,TGTGCCAGCAGCGCCGGACAGCCTAATGAAAAACTGTTTTTT
TRBJ2-3,-,TRBV4-2,-,17,CASSQVGPQGGADTQYF,TGTGCCAGCAGCCAGGTTGGCCCACAGGGGGGGGCAGATACGCAGTATTTT
TRBJ1-5,-,TRBV24-1,-,15,CATSDSGIPNQPQHF,TGTGCCACCAGTGATTCAGGGATCCCCAATCAGCCCCAGCATTTT
TRBJ1-2,-,TRBV12-3/TRBV12-4,-,13,CASSRDSDYGYTF,TGTGCCAGCAGTCGGGACTCGGATTATGGCTACACCTTC
TRBJ1-1,-,TRBV29-1,-,13,CSVTDLPNTEAFF,TGCAGCGTTACGGACTTACCGAACACTGAAGCTTTCTTT
TRBJ1-1,-,TRBV7-9,-,12,CASGKVNTEAFF,TGTGCCAGCGGGAAGGTGAACACTGAAGCTTTCTTT
TRBJ2-3,-,TRBV12-3/TRBV12-4,-,15,CASSLERIDTDTQYF,TGTGCCAGCAGTTTAGAGCGAATCGACACAGATACGCAGTATTTT
TRBJ2-1,few,TRBV6-6,-,15,CASSDGRPSVGEQFF,TGTGCCAGCAGTGACGGTCGTCCGTCAGTCGGTGAGCAGTTCTTC
TRBJ1-2,-,TRBV2,-,16,CASSDLGYHGDYGYTF,TGTGCCAGCAGTGATTTGGGCTATCACGGGGACTATGGCTACACCTTC
TRBJ2-7,-,TRBV3-1,-,14,CASSQVVQTYEQYF,TGTGCCAGCAGCCAAGTGGTACAAACCTACGAGCAGTACTTC
TRBJ2-7,few,TRBV2,TRBD2,15,CASSEASGSSYEQYF,TGTGCCAGCAGTGAGGCTAGCGGGTCCTCCTACGAGCAGTACTTC
TRBJ1-1,-,TRBV29-1,-,17,CSVERPVTEGWDTEAFF,TGCAGCGTTGAACGACCCGTTACAGAGGGGTGGGACACTGAAGCTTTCTTT
TRBJ2-5,-,TRBV5-1,TRBD2,15,CASSVGLAVGETQYF,TGCGCCAGCAGCGTTGGACTAGCGGTAGGAGAGACCCAGTACTTC
TRBJ1-2,-,TRBV28,-,14,CASSLSTAGYGYTF,TGTGCCAGCAGTTTAAGCACGGCCGGGTATGGCTACACCTTC
TRBJ2-7,many,TRBV12-3/TRBV12-4,TRBD1,14,CASSLGQASYEQYF,TGTGCCAGCAGTTTGGGACAGGCGTCCTACGAGCAGTACTTC
TRBJ2-5,few,TRBV12-3/TRBV12-4,-,14,CASSTRQVQETQYF,TGTGCCAGCAGTACCAGACAAGTACAAGAGACCCAGTACTTC
TRBJ2-3,-,TRBV12-3/TRBV12-4,-,13,CASNRGGSDTQYF,TGTGCCAGCAATCGCGGGGGCTCAGATACGCAGTATTTT
TRBJ2-3,few,TRBV29-1,TRBD2,14,CSVAWGGRTDTQYF,TGCAGCGTTGCATGGGGGGGACGCACAGATACGCAGTATTTT
TRBJ2-7,few,TRBV7-9,-,15,CASSQGWQGKAEQYF,TGTGCCAGCAGCCAGGGGTGGCAGGGTAAGGCCGAGCAGTACTTC
TRBJ2-4,-,TRBV7-2,TRBD2,17,CASSLTAGAGSKNIQYF,TGTGCCAGCAGCTTAACAGCGGGGGCCGGGTCCAAAAACATTCAGTACTTC
TRBJ1-6,-,TRBV20-1,TRBD1,14,CSARRDRDNSPLHF,TGCAGTGCTAGGCGAGACAGGGATAATTCACCCCTCCACTTT
TRBJ1-2,-,TRBV5-1,-,16,CASSLEAGNRGDGYTF,TGCGCCAGCAGCTTGGAGGCGGGAAATCGAGGCGATGGCTACACCTTC
TRBJ2-7,few,TRBV10-1,TRBD1,12,CASSPTGVEQYF,TGCGCCAGCAGTCCGACAGGGGTCGAGCAGTACTTC
TRBJ1-2,few,TRBV29-1,-,12,CSVRPQGHGYTF,TGCAGCGTAAGGCCACAGGGACATGGCTACACCTTC
TRBJ2-4,-,TRBV9,-,16,CASSGTGELSKNIQYF,TGTGCCAGCAGCGGAACCGGGGAACTGTCCAAAAACATTCAGTACTTC
TRBJ1-1,-,TRBV5-1,TRBD1,15,CASSLGQGRNTEAFF,TGCGCCAGCAGCTTAGGACAGGGAAGGAACACTGAAGCTTTCTTT